The T cell receptor beta chain under discussion was sequenced for a study of blood T cell repertoires in COVID-19. This clone has just a few counts. The germline V gene encodes CDR1 ENHRY and CDR2 SYGVKD. The CDR3 consists of 14 residues. Trimming took 2 bases from V and 10 from J, leaving 15 bases between them. As handled by the study authors: By means of reference gene primer amplification, nucleated cell counts were estimated. Sequenced by immunoSEQ multiplex PCR; TCRdb stores in-frame clones only, minus some. V and J calls and clone size are as listed in that table; D and trimming were resolved from the DNA. The sample includes some 75,000 clones, approximately 80% of them seen just once.

The chain is built from TRBV10-3 and TRBJ1-5, with D hard to call. This clonotype was sampled from a man aged 50 to 59 with COVID-19, enrolled during active disease. Sequenced sample: peripheral blood. DNA of the CDR3: TGTGCCATCAGTGAGGAAGCGGGTGCGATACCCCAGCATTTT. This gives the protein CAISEEAGAIPQHF.